Listed below are T cell receptor beta chains from one sample, sequenced in a study of regulatory T cells in long-lasting Graves disease. TCRdb analysed the multiplex PCR reads with MiXCR anew, one entry per CDR3 protein. The sample carries 560,000 or so distinct CDR3 sequences, about 16% recorded once. These data also featured in a second study, about T cells in Graves' hyperthyroidism and ophthalmopathy.

The sequencing here drew on peripheral blood mononuclear cells (PBMCs), taken at new diagnosis, from a patient treated with antithyroid drugs. The receptors here all came from a man aged 18 to 30 with Graves disease. Both conserved end residues are part of each CDR3. The D gene is left open where the match is weak.

cdr3_aa: CASSLEGSVRNEQFF
v_call: TRBV11-2
d_call: NA
j_call: TRBJ2-1

cdr3_aa: CASSLAETVDYGYTF
v_call: TRBV5-1
d_call: NA
j_call: TRBJ1-2

cdr3_aa: CASSLVGVKAVDTQYF
v_call: TRBV5-6
d_call: NA
j_call: TRBJ2-3

cdr3_aa: CSASAGNSDTEAFF
v_call: TRBV20-1
d_call: NA
j_call: TRBJ1-1

cdr3_aa: CANSSGQGWEPGELFF
v_call: TRBV13
d_call: TRBD1
j_call: TRBJ2-2

cdr3_aa: CASSDGQWGEEQFF
v_call: TRBV5-1
d_call: NA
j_call: TRBJ2-1

cdr3_aa: CASSSPDRGLWNTEAFF
v_call: TRBV27
d_call: TRBD1
j_call: TRBJ1-1

cdr3_aa: CASSSGQPYSNQPQHF
v_call: TRBV12-3/TRBV12-4
d_call: NA
j_call: TRBJ1-5

cdr3_aa: CASSAGGDTQYF
v_call: TRBV2
d_call: NA
j_call: TRBJ2-3

cdr3_aa: CASSPIGAGVAKNIQYF
v_call: TRBV7-9
d_call: NA
j_call: TRBJ2-4

cdr3_aa: CASSLDGTIAYEQYF
v_call: TRBV5-5
d_call: NA
j_call: TRBJ2-7

cdr3_aa: CSARRDSRETQYF
v_call: TRBV20-1
d_call: TRBD1
j_call: TRBJ2-5

cdr3_aa: CASSGGQGPSTDTQYF
v_call: TRBV25-1
d_call: TRBD1
j_call: TRBJ2-3

cdr3_aa: CASSSPLKLYNEQFF
v_call: TRBV5-6
d_call: NA
j_call: TRBJ2-1

cdr3_aa: CSVLSGTGDSGNTIYF
v_call: TRBV29-1
d_call: TRBD1
j_call: TRBJ1-3

cdr3_aa: CSVGRQGAYEQYF
v_call: TRBV29-1
d_call: TRBD1
j_call: TRBJ2-7

cdr3_aa: CASSLEGFSNQPQHF
v_call: TRBV5-5
d_call: NA
j_call: TRBJ1-5

cdr3_aa: CAGSPWAEAFF
v_call: TRBV12-3/TRBV12-4
d_call: NA
j_call: TRBJ1-1

cdr3_aa: CANGDVAGADTQYF
v_call: TRBV2
d_call: TRBD2
j_call: TRBJ2-3

cdr3_aa: CASSFMGDEQFF
v_call: TRBV12-3/TRBV12-4
d_call: NA
j_call: TRBJ2-1

cdr3_aa: CASSFPRETGYGYTF
v_call: TRBV12-3/TRBV12-4
d_call: NA
j_call: TRBJ1-2

cdr3_aa: CASSLARDARPYF
v_call: TRBV7-9
d_call: NA
j_call: TRBJ2-7

cdr3_aa: CASSYSPSGRAAADTQYF
v_call: TRBV6-2/TRBV6-3
d_call: TRBD2
j_call: TRBJ2-3

cdr3_aa: CASSFPGPLYEQYF
v_call: TRBV5-6
d_call: NA
j_call: TRBJ2-7

cdr3_aa: CSARAPYSYNEQFF
v_call: TRBV20-1
d_call: NA
j_call: TRBJ2-1

cdr3_aa: CASSGRRTEQFF
v_call: TRBV6-2/TRBV6-3
d_call: NA
j_call: TRBJ2-1

cdr3_aa: CSIGTGDYEQYF
v_call: TRBV29-1
d_call: TRBD1
j_call: TRBJ2-7

cdr3_aa: CASSTSGPYYEQYF
v_call: TRBV27
d_call: TRBD2
j_call: TRBJ2-7

cdr3_aa: CASTSGQGANEQFF
v_call: TRBV7-2
d_call: TRBD1
j_call: TRBJ2-1

cdr3_aa: CASSAKGPFYEQYF
v_call: TRBV19
d_call: NA
j_call: TRBJ2-7

cdr3_aa: CASSLAGAGGGDTQYF
v_call: TRBV7-2
d_call: NA
j_call: TRBJ2-3

cdr3_aa: CSARENRVGTEAFF
v_call: TRBV20-1
d_call: NA
j_call: TRBJ1-1

cdr3_aa: CATSGSGSREQYF
v_call: TRBV27
d_call: TRBD2
j_call: TRBJ2-7

cdr3_aa: CASGSPGQGTTYGYTF
v_call: TRBV12-5
d_call: TRBD1
j_call: TRBJ1-2

cdr3_aa: CASSGVGSYNEQFF
v_call: TRBV2
d_call: NA
j_call: TRBJ2-1

cdr3_aa: CASSPTGWYGYTF
v_call: TRBV3-1
d_call: NA
j_call: TRBJ1-2

cdr3_aa: CSARTGPNTEAFF
v_call: TRBV20-1
d_call: NA
j_call: TRBJ1-1